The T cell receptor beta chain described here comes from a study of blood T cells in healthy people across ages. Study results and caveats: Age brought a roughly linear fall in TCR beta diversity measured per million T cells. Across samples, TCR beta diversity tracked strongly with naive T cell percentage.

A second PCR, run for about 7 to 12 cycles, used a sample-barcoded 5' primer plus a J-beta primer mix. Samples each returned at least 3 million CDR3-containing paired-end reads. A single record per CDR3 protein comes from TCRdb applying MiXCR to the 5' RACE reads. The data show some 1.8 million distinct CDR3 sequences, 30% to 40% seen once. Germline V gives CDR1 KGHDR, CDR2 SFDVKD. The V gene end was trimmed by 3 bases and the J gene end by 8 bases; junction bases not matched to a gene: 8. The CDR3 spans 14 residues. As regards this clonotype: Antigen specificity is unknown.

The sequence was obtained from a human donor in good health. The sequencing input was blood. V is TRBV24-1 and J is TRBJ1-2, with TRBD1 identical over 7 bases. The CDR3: CATSDPTGKQGYTF. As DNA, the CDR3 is TGTGCCACCAGTGATCCGACAGGGAAACAAGGCTACACCTTC.